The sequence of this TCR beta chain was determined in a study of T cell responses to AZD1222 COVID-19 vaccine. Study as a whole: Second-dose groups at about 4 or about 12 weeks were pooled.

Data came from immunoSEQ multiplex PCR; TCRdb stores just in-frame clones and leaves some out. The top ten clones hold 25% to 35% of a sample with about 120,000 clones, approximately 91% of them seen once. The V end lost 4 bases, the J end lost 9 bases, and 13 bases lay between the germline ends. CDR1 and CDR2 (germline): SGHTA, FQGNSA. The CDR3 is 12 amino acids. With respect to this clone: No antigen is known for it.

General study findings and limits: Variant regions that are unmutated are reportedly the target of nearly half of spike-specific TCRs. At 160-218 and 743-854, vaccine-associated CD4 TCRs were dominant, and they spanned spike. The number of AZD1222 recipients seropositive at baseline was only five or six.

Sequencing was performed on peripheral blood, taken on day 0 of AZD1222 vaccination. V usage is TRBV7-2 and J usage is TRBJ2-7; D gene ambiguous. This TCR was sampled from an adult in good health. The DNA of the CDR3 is TGTGCCAGCAGCTCCGGTGGATTGGGGCAGTACTTC. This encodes CASSSGGLGQYF.